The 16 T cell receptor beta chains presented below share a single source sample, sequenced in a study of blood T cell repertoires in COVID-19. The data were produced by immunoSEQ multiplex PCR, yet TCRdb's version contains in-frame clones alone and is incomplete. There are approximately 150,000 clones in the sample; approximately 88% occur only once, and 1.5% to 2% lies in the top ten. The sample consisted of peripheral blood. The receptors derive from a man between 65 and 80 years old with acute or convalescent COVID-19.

DNA for the CDR3: TGTGCCAGCAGCTTAGCCGGGGTCGCTGCCACTGAAGCTTTCTTT. It encodes CASSLAGVAATEAFF. V usage is TRBV11-1 and J usage is TRBJ1-1; D remains unclear. The CDR3 covers 15 residues. Germline CDR1 SGHAT, CDR2 FQDESV (reference sequence). V shed 0 bases and J shed 4 bases, with 12 bases lying between them. Filled out from reference TRBV11-1 and TRBJ1-1, the complete variable domain reads EAEVAQSPRYKITEKSQAVAFWCDPISGHATLYWYRQILGQGPELLVQFQDESVVDDSQLPKDRFSAERLKGVDSTLKIQPAELGDSAMYLCASSLAGVAATEAFFGQGTRLTVV.

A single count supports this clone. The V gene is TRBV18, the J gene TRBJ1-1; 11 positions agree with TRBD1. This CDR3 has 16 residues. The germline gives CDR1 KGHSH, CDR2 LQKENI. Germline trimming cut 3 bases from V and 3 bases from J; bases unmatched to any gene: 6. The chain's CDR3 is CASSPGTGGSDTEAFF. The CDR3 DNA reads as TGTGCCAGCTCACCCGGGACAGGGGGATCGGACACTGAAGCTTTCTTT.

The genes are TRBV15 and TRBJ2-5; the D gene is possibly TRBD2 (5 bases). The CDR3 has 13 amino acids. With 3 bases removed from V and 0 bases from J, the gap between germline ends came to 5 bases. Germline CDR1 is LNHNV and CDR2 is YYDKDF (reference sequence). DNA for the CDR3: TGTGCCACCAGCAGGGACTACCAAGAGACCCAGTACTTC. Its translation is CATSRDYQETQYF.

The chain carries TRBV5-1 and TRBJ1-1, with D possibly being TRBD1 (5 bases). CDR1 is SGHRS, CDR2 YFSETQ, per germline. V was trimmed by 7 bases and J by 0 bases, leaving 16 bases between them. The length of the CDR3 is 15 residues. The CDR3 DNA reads TGCGCCAGCGCACGTCAGGGCAGGCTGAACACTGAAGCTTTCTTT. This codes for CASARQGRLNTEAFF.

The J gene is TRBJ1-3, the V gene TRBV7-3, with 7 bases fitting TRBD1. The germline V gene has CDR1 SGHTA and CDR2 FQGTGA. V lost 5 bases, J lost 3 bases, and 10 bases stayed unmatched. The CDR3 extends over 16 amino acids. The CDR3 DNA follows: TGTGCCAGCAGCGCTTCTTACCGGGACAGTGGAAACACCATATATTTT. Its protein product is CASSASYRDSGNTIYF.

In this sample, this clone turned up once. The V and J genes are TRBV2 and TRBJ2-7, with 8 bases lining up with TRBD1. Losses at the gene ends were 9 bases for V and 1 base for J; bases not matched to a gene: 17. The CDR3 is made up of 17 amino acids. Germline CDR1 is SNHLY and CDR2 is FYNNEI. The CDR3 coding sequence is TGTGCCAGTGGAGCCGGACAGGGACCTTTCCAATCCTACGAGCAGTACTTC. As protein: CASGAGQGPFQSYEQYF.

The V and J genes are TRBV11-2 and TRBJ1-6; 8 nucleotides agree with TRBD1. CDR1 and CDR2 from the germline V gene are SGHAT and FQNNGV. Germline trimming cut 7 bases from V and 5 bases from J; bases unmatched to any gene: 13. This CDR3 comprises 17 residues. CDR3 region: CASTSLFDRGDNSPLHF. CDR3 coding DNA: TGTGCCAGCACATCGTTGTTTGACAGGGGTGATAATTCACCCCTCCACTTT.

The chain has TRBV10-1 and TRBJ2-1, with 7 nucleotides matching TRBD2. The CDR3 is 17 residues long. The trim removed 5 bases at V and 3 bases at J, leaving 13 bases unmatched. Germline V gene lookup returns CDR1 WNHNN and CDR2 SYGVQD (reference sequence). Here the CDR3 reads CASSPSEASGVYNEQFF. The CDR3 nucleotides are TGCGCCAGCAGTCCCTCCGAGGCTAGCGGTGTCTACAATGAGCAGTTCTTC.

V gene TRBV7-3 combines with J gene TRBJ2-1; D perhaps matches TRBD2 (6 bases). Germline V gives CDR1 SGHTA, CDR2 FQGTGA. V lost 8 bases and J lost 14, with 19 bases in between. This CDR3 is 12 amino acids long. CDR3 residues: CASRAGSGPEFF. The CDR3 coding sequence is TGTGCCAGCCGCGCCGGAAGCGGGCCGGAGTTCTTC.

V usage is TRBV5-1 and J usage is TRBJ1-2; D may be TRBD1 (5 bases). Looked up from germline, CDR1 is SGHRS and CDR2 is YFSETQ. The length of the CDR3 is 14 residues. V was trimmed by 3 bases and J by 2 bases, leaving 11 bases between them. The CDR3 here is CASSSEGVNYGYTF. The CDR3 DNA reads TGCGCCAGCAGCTCAGAAGGGGTGAACTATGGCTACACCTTC. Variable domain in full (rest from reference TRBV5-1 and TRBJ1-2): KAGVTQTPRYLIKTRGQQVTLSCSPISGHRSVSWYQQTPGQGLQFLFEYFSETQRNKGNFPGRFSGRQFSNSRSEMNVSTLELGDSALYLCASSSEGVNYGYTFGSGTRLTVV.

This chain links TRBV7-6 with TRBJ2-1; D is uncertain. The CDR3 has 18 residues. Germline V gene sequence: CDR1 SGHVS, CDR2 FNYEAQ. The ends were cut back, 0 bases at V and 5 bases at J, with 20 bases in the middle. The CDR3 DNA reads TGTGCCAGCAGCTTAGCGTCTACCAATCAGGTCTTCAACAATGAGCAGTTCTTC. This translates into CASSLASTNQVFNNEQFF.

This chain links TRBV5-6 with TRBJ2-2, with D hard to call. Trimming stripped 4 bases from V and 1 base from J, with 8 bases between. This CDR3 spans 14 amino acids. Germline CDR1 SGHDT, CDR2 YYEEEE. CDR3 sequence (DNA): TGTGCCAGCAGCCGTGGCAGGAACACCGGGGAGCTGTTTTTT. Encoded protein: CASSRGRNTGELFF.

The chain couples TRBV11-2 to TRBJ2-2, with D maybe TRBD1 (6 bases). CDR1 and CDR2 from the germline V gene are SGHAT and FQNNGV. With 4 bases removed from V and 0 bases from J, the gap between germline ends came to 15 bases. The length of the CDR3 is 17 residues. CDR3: CASSSSRDTSNTGELFF. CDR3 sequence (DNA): TGTGCCAGCAGCTCAAGTCGGGACACATCGAACACCGGGGAGCTGTTTTTT.

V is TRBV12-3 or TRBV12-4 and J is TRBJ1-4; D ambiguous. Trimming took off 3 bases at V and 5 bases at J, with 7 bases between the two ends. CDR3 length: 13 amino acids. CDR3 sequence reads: CASSLLLNEKLFF. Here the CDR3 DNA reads TGTGCCAGCAGTTTGTTGTTAAATGAAAAACTGTTTTTT.

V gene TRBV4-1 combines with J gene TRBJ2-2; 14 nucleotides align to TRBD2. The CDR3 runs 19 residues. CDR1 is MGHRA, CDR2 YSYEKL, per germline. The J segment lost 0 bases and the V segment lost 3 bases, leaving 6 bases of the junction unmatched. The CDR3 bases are TGCGCCAGCAGCCATATCGGACTAGCGGGGGGCTCGAACACCGGGGAGCTGTTTTTT. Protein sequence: CASSHIGLAGGSNTGELFF.

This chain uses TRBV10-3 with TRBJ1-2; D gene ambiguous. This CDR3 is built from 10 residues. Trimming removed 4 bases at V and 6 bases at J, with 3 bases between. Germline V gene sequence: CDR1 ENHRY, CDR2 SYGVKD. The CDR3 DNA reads TGTGCCATCAGTGGCGATGGCTACACCTTC. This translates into CAISGDGYTF.